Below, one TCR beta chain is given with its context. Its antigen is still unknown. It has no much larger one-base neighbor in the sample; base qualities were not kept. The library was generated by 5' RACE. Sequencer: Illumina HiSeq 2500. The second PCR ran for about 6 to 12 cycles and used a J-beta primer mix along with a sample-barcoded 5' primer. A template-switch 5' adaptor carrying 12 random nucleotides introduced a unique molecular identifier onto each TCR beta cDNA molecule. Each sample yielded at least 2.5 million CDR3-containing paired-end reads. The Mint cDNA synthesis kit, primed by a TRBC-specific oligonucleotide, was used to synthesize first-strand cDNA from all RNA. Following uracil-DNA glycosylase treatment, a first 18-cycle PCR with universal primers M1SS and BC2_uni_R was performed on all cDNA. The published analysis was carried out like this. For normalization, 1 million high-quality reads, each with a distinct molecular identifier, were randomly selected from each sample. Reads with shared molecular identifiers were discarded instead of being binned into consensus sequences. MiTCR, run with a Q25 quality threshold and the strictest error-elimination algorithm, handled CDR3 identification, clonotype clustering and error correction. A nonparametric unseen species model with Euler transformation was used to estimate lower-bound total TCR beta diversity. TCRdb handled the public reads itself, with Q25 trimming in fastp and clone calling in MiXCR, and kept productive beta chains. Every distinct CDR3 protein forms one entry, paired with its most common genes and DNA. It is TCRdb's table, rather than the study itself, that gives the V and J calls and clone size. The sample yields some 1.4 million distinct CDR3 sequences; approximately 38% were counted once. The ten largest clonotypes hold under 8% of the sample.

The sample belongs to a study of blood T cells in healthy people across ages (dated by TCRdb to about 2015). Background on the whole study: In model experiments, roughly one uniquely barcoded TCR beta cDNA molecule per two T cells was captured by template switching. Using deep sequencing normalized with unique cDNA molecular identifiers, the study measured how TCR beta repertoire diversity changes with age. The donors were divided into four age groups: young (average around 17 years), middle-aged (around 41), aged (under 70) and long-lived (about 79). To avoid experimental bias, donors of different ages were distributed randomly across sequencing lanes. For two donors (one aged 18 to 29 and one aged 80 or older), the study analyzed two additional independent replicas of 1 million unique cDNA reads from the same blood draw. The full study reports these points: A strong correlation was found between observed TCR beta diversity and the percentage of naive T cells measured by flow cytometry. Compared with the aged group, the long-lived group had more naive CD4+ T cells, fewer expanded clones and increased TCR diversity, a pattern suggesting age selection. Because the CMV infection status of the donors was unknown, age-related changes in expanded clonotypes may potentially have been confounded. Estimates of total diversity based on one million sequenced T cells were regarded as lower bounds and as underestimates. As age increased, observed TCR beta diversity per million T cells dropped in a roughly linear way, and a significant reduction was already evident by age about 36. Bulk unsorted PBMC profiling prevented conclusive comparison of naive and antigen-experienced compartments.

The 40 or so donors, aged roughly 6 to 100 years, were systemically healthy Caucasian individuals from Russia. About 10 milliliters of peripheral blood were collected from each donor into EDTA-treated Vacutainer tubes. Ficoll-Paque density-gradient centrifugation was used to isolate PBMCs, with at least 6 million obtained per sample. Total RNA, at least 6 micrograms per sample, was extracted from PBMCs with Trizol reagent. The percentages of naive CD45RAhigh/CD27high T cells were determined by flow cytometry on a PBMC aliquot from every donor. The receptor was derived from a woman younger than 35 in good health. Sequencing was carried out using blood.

The CDR3 protein is CASSSGLAGGGYQETQYF. At the DNA level, the sequence is TGCGCCAGCAGCTCCGGACTAGCGGGGGGCGGGTACCAAGAGACCCAGTACTTC. Here the chain combines TRBV5-1 and TRBJ2-5, with 14 middle bases fitting TRBD2. There are 18 amino acids in the CDR3, from cysteine to phenylalanine inclusive. Only CDR3 DNA is held: 54 bases, read in frame from base 1. After removal of 3 bases from V and 0 bases from J, the junction retains 7 bases not matched to a gene. The CDR1 and CDR2 encoded by the germline V gene are SGHRS and YFSETQ.